These T cell receptor beta chains were read from a single sample in a study of chemoradiotherapy in HPV16-positive cancers. Sequenced by immunoSEQ multiplex PCR; TCRdb stores in-frame clones only, minus some. The sample carries 9,900 or so clones, about 80% recorded once. This specimen consisted of tumor tissue, obtained from a patient who underwent chemoradiotherapy. These receptor sequences come from a human donor with HPV-associated anogenital cancer. Each CDR3 is given with its conserved first and last residue. D genes are given only for firm matches. Not all rows give a size; the values are once, few, many and, for expanded clones, a class.

TGCAGCGTTGATGACATCCCAGCTAGCACAGATACGCAGTATTTT	CSVDDIPASTDTQYF	TRBV29-1	.	TRBJ2-3	.
TGTGCCAGCAGTGCCTCTCTAGCGGGGGGCACAGATACGCAGTATTTT	CASSASLAGGTDTQYF	TRBV2	.	TRBJ2-3	TRBD2
TGTGCCAGCTCACCCGACACTTCCGAGCAGTACTTC	CASSPDTSEQYF	TRBV18	.	TRBJ2-7	.
TGTGCCAGCAGCCCCACGGGGGAGTTGGGTGGCTACACCTTC	CASSPTGELGGYTF	TRBV7-5	.	TRBJ1-2	.
TGTGCCAGTAGTTTACCCCGGACAGGGATTGAAAAACTGTTTTTT	CASSLPRTGIEKLFF	TRBV19	.	TRBJ1-4	TRBD1
TGCGCCAGCAGCTCGACAGGGGATAACTATGGCTACACCTTC	CASSSTGDNYGYTF	TRBV5-1	.	TRBJ1-2	TRBD1
TGTGCTAGTGGTTTGAGACTAGCGGGGGCCCAAACGCACAATGAGCAGTTCTTC	CASGLRLAGAQTHNEQFF	TRBV12-5	.	TRBJ2-1	TRBD2
TGTGCCAGCTCACCAGTGCAAGATAATCAGCCCCAGCATTTT	CASSPVQDNQPQHF	TRBV18	.	TRBJ1-5	.
TGTGCCAGCAGCTCGAACCCCACATATAATGAAAAACTGTTTTTT	CASSSNPTYNEKLFF	TRBV5-6	.	TRBJ1-4	.
TGCAGCGGCCGACAGGGGGCCTTGAACACTGAAGCTTTCTTT	CSGRQGALNTEAFF	TRBV29-1	.	TRBJ1-1	TRBD1
TGTGCCAGCAGGGACAACTATAATTCACCCCTCCACTTT	CASRDNYNSPLHF	TRBV2	.	TRBJ1-6	.
TGCGCCAGCAGCTGGGCCTCAGGGGGGGTGAACACTGAAGCTTTCTTT	CASSWASGGVNTEAFF	TRBV5-1	.	TRBJ1-1	TRBD1
TGTGCCTGGAGTGTCGCGGGACTGTATAATTCACCCCTCCACTTT	CAWSVAGLYNSPLHF	TRBV30	.	TRBJ1-6	.
TGTGCCAGCAGCCCCTTAGGGGTCTCGGCTGAAGCTTTCTTT	CASSPLGVSAEAFF	TRBV28	.	TRBJ1-1	.
TGTGCCAGCAGCTTGGGACAGGGGGAAAACACCGGGGAGCTGTTTTTT	CASSLGQGENTGELFF	TRBV7-6	.	TRBJ2-2	TRBD1
TGTGCCAGCAGCCACCAGGGGGCGTGGGAGACCCAGTACTTC	CASSHQGAWETQYF	TRBV7-9	few	TRBJ2-5	TRBD1
TGTGCCACCGTGGGGCGGGCGACGAACACTGAAGCTTTCTTT	CATVGRATNTEAFF	TRBV6-5	.	TRBJ1-1	.
TGCGCCAGCAGCCTACAGGGGTTCGCGACTGAAGCTTTCTTT	CASSLQGFATEAFF	TRBV5-1	.	TRBJ1-1	TRBD1
TGTGCCAGTCAAGCCCACCTCGGCGGCGAGCAGTACTTC	CASQAHLGGEQYF	TRBV7-3	.	TRBJ2-7	.
TGCGCCAGCAGTGAGGGGCCAGCCCAAGAGCCCCAGTACTTC	CASSEGPAQEPQYF	TRBV10-2	.	TRBJ2-5	.
TGCAGCGTTGACAGGGGTTGGCAGTTCTTC	CSVDRGWQFF	TRBV29-1	.	TRBJ2-1	.
TGTGCCAGCAGCTTCGGTGACAGGGCCGTTTCCGAGCAGTACTTC	CASSFGDRAVSEQYF	TRBV7-9	.	TRBJ2-7	TRBD1
TGTGCCAGCAGCTTAATCCACACCTCCTACGAGCAGTACTTC	CASSLIHTSYEQYF	TRBV7-8	once	TRBJ2-7	.
TGTGCCAGCAGTGATGTTGGGACGGCGACCTACGAGCAGTACTTC	CASSDVGTATYEQYF	TRBV2	.	TRBJ2-7	.
TGTGTCAGCAGCCCAGGAGCAGTTCGGGAGACCCAGTACTTC	CVSSPGAVRETQYF	TRBV7-9	.	TRBJ2-5	.
TGTGCCAGCAGTCATAACAGGGGTTCCCCCTCCTACGAGCAGTACTTC	CASSHNRGSPSYEQYF	TRBV28	once	TRBJ2-7	TRBD1
TGTGCCAGCAGCCAAGATACCGGCGGAGGGGGCAAACAGCCCCAGCATTTT	CASSQDTGGGGKQPQHF	TRBV4-2	.	TRBJ1-5	TRBD1
TGTGCCAGCAGTGAAGAGGGGGTCACTGAAGCTTTCTTT	CASSEEGVTEAFF	TRBV2	.	TRBJ1-1	.
TGTGCCAGCAGTATACTCACGGACTCCTACGAGCAGTACTTC	CASSILTDSYEQYF	TRBV28	.	TRBJ2-7	.
TGTGCTAGTGGTTTCCTCATACGACAGGGAGTTATGTACGAGCAGTACTTC	CASGFLIRQGVMYEQYF	TRBV12-5	.	TRBJ2-7	TRBD1
TGCGCCAGCAGCTTTGCGCGCTCAGAGACCCAGTACTTC	CASSFARSETQYF	TRBV5-1	.	TRBJ2-5	.
TGTGCCAGCAGCAAAGGCGAGGAGTTCTCTGGGGCCAACGTCCTGACTTTC	CASSKGEEFSGANVLTF	TRBV21-1	.	TRBJ2-6	.
TGTGCCAGCAGCTTAACCCCAGGGCTCTCCTACGAGCAGTACTTC	CASSLTPGLSYEQYF	TRBV7-2	.	TRBJ2-7	.
TGTGCCAGCAGCTCCGAAGGGAGAGGCACAGATACGCAGTATTTT	CASSSEGRGTDTQYF	TRBV7-3	medium-sized	TRBJ2-3	.
TGTGCCAGCAGCTTAGTGGGACTCCGAGACGGCTACACCTTC	CASSLVGLRDGYTF	TRBV7-9	few	TRBJ1-2	.
TGTGCCAGTAGCGTGGGCCTGGCCTACGAGCAGTACTTC	CASSVGLAYEQYF	TRBV27	.	TRBJ2-7	.
TGTGCCAGTTTAGGGGGCATAGGGAGGAATGAGCAGTTCTTC	CASLGGIGRNEQFF	TRBV19	.	TRBJ2-1	.
TGTGCCAGCAGTGAAAGGGCCGGTGGCTACACCTTC	CASSERAGGYTF	TRBV6-1	.	TRBJ1-2	.
TGTGCCAGCAGTTTATCGGAATGGGCGGGCGGCTACACCTTC	CASSLSEWAGGYTF	TRBV28	.	TRBJ1-2	.
TGTGCCAGTAGTATTTCGGTGGGGGTTGAAGCTTTCTTT	CASSISVGVEAFF	TRBV19	.	TRBJ1-1	.
TGTGCCTGGACGGGACTCCCGAACACTGAAGCTTTCTTT	CAWTGLPNTEAFF	TRBV30	.	TRBJ1-1	.
TGTGCCAGCAGCGAAAGCGGGGGCCTCTGGGAGACCCAGTACTTC	CASSESGGLWETQYF	TRBV5-5	few	TRBJ2-5	TRBD2
TGTGCCAGCAGCCTCGGAGGGGACACTGGGGCCAACGTCCTGACTTTC	CASSLGGDTGANVLTF	TRBV7-9	.	TRBJ2-6	.
TGTGCCACTAAGACCCGGCAGGGCCGGACCGGGGAGCTGTTTTTT	CATKTRQGRTGELFF	TRBV6-6	.	TRBJ2-2	.
TGTGCCAGCAGCCAAGTTAAGGGCTCTGGAAACACCATATATTTT	CASSQVKGSGNTIYF	TRBV14	.	TRBJ1-3	.
TGTGCCAGCAGCACCCGCCACGGGGCCAACGTCCTGACTTTC	CASSTRHGANVLTF	TRBV11-2	.	TRBJ2-6	.
TGTGCCAGCAGCTTAGTCTCCGGGACAGGGGGCTTGGAGACCCAGTACTTC	CASSLVSGTGGLETQYF	TRBV7-6	.	TRBJ2-5	TRBD1
TGTGCCAGCAGCTCGGGACAGGGAGGTCCCTACGAGCAGTACTTC	CASSSGQGGPYEQYF	TRBV5-4	.	TRBJ2-7	TRBD1
TGTGCCAGCAGCCCCGGCAGATCGGATACGCAGTATTTT	CASSPGRSDTQYF	TRBV7-3	.	TRBJ2-3	.
TGCGCCAGCAGCTTGAGGGTAGCGGGGGATCAAGAGACCCAGTACTTC	CASSLRVAGDQETQYF	TRBV5-1	.	TRBJ2-5	TRBD2
TGTGCCAGCAGCTTTCGGGGAATCTCCTACTATGGCTACACCTTC	CASSFRGISYYGYTF	TRBV5-5	.	TRBJ1-2	.